These T cell receptor beta chains were read from a single sample in a study of vaccination and CD4 T cells after COVID-19. Using its own MiXCR run on the PCR reads, TCRdb lists one record per CDR3 protein. Of fewer than 20,000 distinct CDR3 sequences in the sample, approximately 52% were seen once. For these TCRs, the target antigens are not known. The sample consisted of CD4+ T cells from blood, cultured in vitro. The receptors here all came from a human donor who had recovered from COVID-19. Both conserved end residues are part of each CDR3. A D gene is named only where the DNA matches it firmly. Clone size is stated in some rows and not others, as once, few, many or a class when expanded.

J gene | V gene | clone size | D gene | CDR3 protein | CDR3 DNA
TRBJ2-1 | TRBV15 | few | TRBD2 | CATSRGGLAGSNEQFF | TGTGCCACCAGCAGAGGTGGACTAGCGGGATCCAATGAGCAGTTCTTC
TRBJ1-5 | TRBV15 | NA | NA | CATSRDIFNQPQHF | TGTGCCACCAGCAGGGACATCTTCAATCAGCCCCAGCATTTT
TRBJ1-6 | TRBV6-5 | NA | NA | CASSLEGFSTSSPLHF | TGTGCCAGCAGTTTGGAGGGATTCTCTACTAGCTCACCCCTCCACTTT
TRBJ2-5 | TRBV10-3 | few | TRBD2 | CAISDGGDETQYF | TGTGCCATCAGTGATGGGGGGGACGAGACCCAGTACTTC
TRBJ2-3 | TRBV7-3 | NA | NA | CASSLTGPDQTDTQYF | TGTGCCAGCAGCTTAACCGGTCCAGATCAAACAGATACGCAGTATTTT
TRBJ1-1 | TRBV29-1 | NA | NA | CSVQFPGYMNTEAFF | TGCAGCGTTCAATTCCCGGGATACATGAACACTGAAGCTTTCTTT
TRBJ2-1 | TRBV6-1 | NA | NA | CASSGKGLDNEQFF | TGTGCCAGCAGTGGAAAGGGGCTGGACAATGAGCAGTTCTTC
TRBJ2-7 | TRBV20-1 | NA | NA | CSASAVPGPYEQYF | TGCAGTGCTAGCGCGGTGCCGGGTCCCTACGAGCAGTACTTC
TRBJ1-5 | TRBV6-1 | NA | TRBD1 | CASTPGQYSNQPQHF | TGTGCCAGCACCCCGGGACAGTATAGCAATCAGCCCCAGCATTTT
TRBJ1-1 | TRBV20-1 | NA | NA | CSARGGGNTEAFF | TGCAGTGCTAGAGGGGGTGGGAACACTGAAGCTTTCTTT
TRBJ2-3 | TRBV15 | NA | NA | CATSRDHQGTDTQYF | TGTGCCACCAGCAGAGATCATCAGGGCACAGATACGCAGTATTTT
TRBJ1-1 | TRBV28 | NA | TRBD1 | CASNRGPTEAFF | TGTGCCAGCAACAGGGGCCCCACTGAAGCTTTCTTT
TRBJ2-7 | TRBV28 | NA | TRBD2 | CASSQPGLLADSYEQYF | TGTGCCAGCAGCCAGCCGGGGCTACTAGCGGATTCCTACGAGCAGTACTTC
TRBJ1-1 | TRBV6-1 | NA | TRBD1 | CASSRGQGNTEAFF | TGTGCCAGCAGTAGGGGACAGGGGAACACTGAAGCTTTCTTT
TRBJ2-3 | TRBV5-1 | NA | TRBD2 | CASSGSLAGDRNTQYF | TGCGCCAGCAGCGGATCACTAGCGGGGGATCGTAATACGCAGTATTTT
TRBJ2-5 | TRBV12-3/TRBV12-4 | NA | TRBD2 | CASSLQIHPGGTQYF | TGTGCCAGCAGTTTGCAAATACACCCGGGGGGGACCCAGTACTTC
TRBJ1-6 | TRBV12-3/TRBV12-4 | few | TRBD1 | CASSTRDRGFDRNSPLHF | TGTGCCAGCAGCACCCGGGACAGGGGATTTGATCGTAATTCACCCCTCCACTTT
TRBJ2-2 | TRBV20-1 | NA | TRBD2 | CSAPTGTRATGELFF | TGCAGTGCTCCGACCGGGACTAGGGCGACCGGGGAGCTGTTTTTT
TRBJ1-6 | TRBV14 | NA | NA | CASSQRDSYNSPLHF | TGTGCCAGCAGCCAGAGGGACTCCTATAATTCACCCCTCCACTTT
TRBJ1-5 | TRBV10-3 | NA | NA | CAISGQSNQPQHF | TGTGCCATCAGTGGGCAGAGCAATCAGCCCCAGCATTTT
TRBJ2-1 | TRBV6-1 | NA | NA | CASTPPRGLPNNEQFF | TGTGCCAGCACACCCCCCCGGGGACTCCCTAACAATGAGCAGTTCTTC
TRBJ2-7 | TRBV20-1 | NA | TRBD2 | CSGTSGSYEQYF | TGCAGTGGGACTAGCGGGTCCTACGAGCAGTACTTC
TRBJ1-2 | TRBV7-2 | few | NA | CASSRGDRSGYGYTF | TGTGCCAGCAGCCGGGGGGATCGGAGCGGCTATGGCTACACCTTC
TRBJ2-3 | TRBV24-1 | few | TRBD2 | CATSTSGRDTQYF | TGTGCCACCAGTACTAGCGGGAGAGATACGCAGTATTTT
TRBJ2-2 | TRBV4-2 | NA | NA | CASSQDGVGAGELFF | TGTGCCAGCAGCCAAGACGGGGTGGGAGCCGGGGAGCTGTTTTTT
TRBJ1-1 | TRBV18 | NA | NA | CASSPGTRTEAFF | TGTGCCAGCTCACCCGGAACTAGGACTGAAGCTTTCTTT
TRBJ1-6 | TRBV6-5 | few | TRBD1 | CASSYSGQGALSNSPLHF | TGTGCCAGCAGTTACTCCGGACAGGGGGCGCTTTCTAATTCACCCCTCCACTTT
TRBJ2-1 | TRBV6-5 | NA | TRBD2 | CASSLGGGRGNEQFF | TGTGCCAGCAGTTTGGGCGGGGGTAGGGGCAATGAGCAGTTCTTC
TRBJ1-1 | TRBV4-2 | once | NA | CASSPQGGGGSTRNTEAFF | TGTGCCAGCAGCCCACAAGGGGGAGGGGGTTCGACCCGCAACACTGAAGCTTTCTTT
TRBJ1-2 | TRBV7-7 | NA | NA | CASSSGQGPNYNYGYTF | TGTGCTAGCAGCTCCGGTCAGGGGCCTAACTATAACTATGGCTACACCTTC
TRBJ2-7 | TRBV27 | NA | TRBD1 | CASRRATGVYEQYF | TGTGCCAGCAGGAGAGCGACAGGGGTCTACGAGCAGTACTTC
TRBJ1-5 | TRBV2 | few | NA | CASMRVGQANQPQHF | TGTGCCAGCATGAGGGTTGGCCAGGCAAATCAGCCCCAGCATTTT
TRBJ2-2 | TRBV24-1 | NA | NA | CATSDTSNTGELFF | TGTGCCACCAGTGATACGAGTAACACCGGGGAGCTGTTTTTT
TRBJ2-3 | TRBV5-1 | few | NA | CASSSGGGGGTDTQYF | TGCGCCAGCAGCTCCGGCGGCGGGGGCGGCACAGATACGCAGTATTTT
TRBJ2-1 | TRBV5-5 | few | NA | CASSLWLGPYNEQFF | TGTGCCAGCAGCTTGTGGTTAGGCCCCTACAATGAGCAGTTCTTC
TRBJ1-1 | TRBV6-1 | few | TRBD1 | CASSFDRVNTEAFF | TGTGCCAGCAGCTTCGACAGGGTGAACACTGAAGCTTTCTTT
TRBJ2-2 | TRBV2 | NA | NA | CASSVGEYTGELFF | TGTGCCAGCAGTGTGGGAGAATACACCGGGGAGCTGTTTTTT
TRBJ2-5 | TRBV20-1 | NA | TRBD2 | CTGSGGGTQYF | TGCACCGGCTCGGGGGGTGGGACCCAGTACTTC
TRBJ2-1 | TRBV20-1 | once | NA | CSAGSSYNEQFF | TGCAGTGCCGGTAGCTCCTACAATGAGCAGTTCTTC
TRBJ1-1 | TRBV6-1 | NA | NA | CASSDGGTEAFF | TGTGCCAGCAGTGATGGGGGGACTGAAGCTTTCTTT
TRBJ2-7 | TRBV20-1 | few | NA | CSARPGTSFEQYF | TGCAGTGCTAGACCGGGGACGTCGTTTGAGCAGTACTTC
TRBJ1-2 | TRBV20-1 | few | TRBD1 | CSASDREHGYTF | TGCAGTGCCTCCGACAGGGAGCACGGCTACACCTTC
TRBJ2-5 | TRBV5-1 | NA | NA | CASSLAGLPKETQYF | TGCGCCAGCAGCTTAGCGGGCCTACCCAAGGAGACCCAGTACTTC
TRBJ2-5 | TRBV20-1 | NA | NA | CSASRGGGLQETQYF | TGCAGTGCTAGCCGGGGCGGGGGCCTTCAAGAGACCCAGTACTTC
TRBJ2-7 | TRBV20-1 | few | TRBD1 | CSAPSRQGAPYEQYF | TGCAGTGCCCCCAGCCGACAGGGGGCCCCCTACGAGCAGTACTTC
TRBJ1-6 | TRBV12-3/TRBV12-4 | NA | TRBD1 | CASSLGTGVGNSPLHF | TGTGCCAGCAGCCTCGGGACAGGGGTGGGTAATTCACCCCTCCACTTT
TRBJ2-4 | TRBV7-2 | NA | NA | CATTLKGLDKNIQYF | TGTGCCACCACCCTCAAGGGGCTGGACAAAAACATTCAGTACTTC
TRBJ1-1 | TRBV7-9 | few | NA | CASSPRGGATIGNTEAFF | TGTGCCAGCAGCCCGAGGGGGGGGGCGACGATAGGAAACACTGAAGCTTTCTTT
TRBJ2-2 | TRBV19 | NA | NA | CASRRDRDTGELFF | TGTGCCAGCCGGCGGGACAGAGACACCGGGGAGCTGTTTTTT
TRBJ2-1 | TRBV20-1 | few | NA | CSARLPSSRRRNEQFF | TGCAGTGCTAGGCTCCCATCCTCGCGAAGACGCAATGAGCAGTTCTTC